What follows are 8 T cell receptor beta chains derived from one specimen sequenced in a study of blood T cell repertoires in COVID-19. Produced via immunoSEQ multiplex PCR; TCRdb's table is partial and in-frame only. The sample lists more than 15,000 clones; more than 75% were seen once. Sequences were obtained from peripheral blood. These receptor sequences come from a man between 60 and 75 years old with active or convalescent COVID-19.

The CDR3 region has the DNA TGCGCCAGCAGTCTTCGGGGAGGGGACACTGAAGCTTTCTTT. It encodes CASSLRGGDTEAFF. V usage is TRBV5-1 and J usage is TRBJ1-1; the D gene is possibly TRBD1 (5 bases). V lost 5 bases to trimming and J lost 3 bases, with 14 bases between them. Germline-derived CDR1 and CDR2 are SGHRS and YFSETQ. The CDR3 spans 14 residues.

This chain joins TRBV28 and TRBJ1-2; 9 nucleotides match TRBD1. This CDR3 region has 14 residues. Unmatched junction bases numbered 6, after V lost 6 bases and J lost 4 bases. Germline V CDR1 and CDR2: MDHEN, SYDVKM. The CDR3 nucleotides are TGTGCCAGCAGCTCGGGACAGGGACTCTATGGCTACACCTTC. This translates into CASSSGQGLYGYTF.

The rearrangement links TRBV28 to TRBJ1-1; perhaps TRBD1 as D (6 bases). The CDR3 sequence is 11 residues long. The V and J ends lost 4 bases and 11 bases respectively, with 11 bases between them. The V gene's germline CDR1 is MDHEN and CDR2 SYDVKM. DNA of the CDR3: TGTGCCAGCAGTTCCGGACAGAAGGCTTTCTTT. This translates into CASSSGQKAFF.

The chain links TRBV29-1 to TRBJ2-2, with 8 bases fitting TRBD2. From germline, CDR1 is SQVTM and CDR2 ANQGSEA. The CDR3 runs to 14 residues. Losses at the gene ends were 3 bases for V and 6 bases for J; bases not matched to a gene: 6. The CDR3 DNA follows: TGCAGCGTTGACCAAGCGGGAGATCCCGGGGAGCTGTTTTTT. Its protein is CSVDQAGDPGELFF.

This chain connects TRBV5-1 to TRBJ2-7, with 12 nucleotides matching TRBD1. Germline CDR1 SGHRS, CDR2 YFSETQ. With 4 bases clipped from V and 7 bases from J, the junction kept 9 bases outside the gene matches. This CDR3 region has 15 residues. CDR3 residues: CASSLVGQGAGEQYF. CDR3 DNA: TGCGCCAGCAGCCTGGTGGGACAGGGGGCGGGGGAGCAGTACTTC.

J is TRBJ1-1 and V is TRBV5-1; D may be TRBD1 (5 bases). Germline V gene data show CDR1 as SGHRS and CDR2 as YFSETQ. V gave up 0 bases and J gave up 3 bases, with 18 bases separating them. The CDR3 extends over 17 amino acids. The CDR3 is CASSLGSTGRVYTEAFF. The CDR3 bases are TGCGCCAGCAGCTTGGGGTCCACAGGACGGGTTTACACTGAAGCTTTCTTT.

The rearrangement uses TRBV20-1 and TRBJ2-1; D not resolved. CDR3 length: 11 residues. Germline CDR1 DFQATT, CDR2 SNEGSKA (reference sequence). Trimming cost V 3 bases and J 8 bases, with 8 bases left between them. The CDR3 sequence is CSASRRDEQFF. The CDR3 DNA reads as TGCAGTGCTAGCCGGAGAGATGAGCAGTTCTTC.

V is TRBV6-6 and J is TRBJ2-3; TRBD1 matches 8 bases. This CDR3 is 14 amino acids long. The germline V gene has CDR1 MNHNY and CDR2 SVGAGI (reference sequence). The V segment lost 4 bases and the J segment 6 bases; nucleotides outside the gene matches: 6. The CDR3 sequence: CASSWGQVGDTQYF. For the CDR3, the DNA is TGTGCCAGCAGTTGGGGACAGGTGGGGGATACGCAGTATTTT.